This T cell receptor (beta chain) was documented in a study of shared clonotypes between healthy human individuals. In the case of this clone: Its antigen is undetermined.

There were no recent acute infections or vaccinations among the donors, who were healthy HIV-negative adults. The CDR3 runs 12 residues. The germline CDR1 and CDR2 sequences are SQVTM and ANQGSEA. V dropped 3 bases and J dropped 6 bases, with 11 bases sitting between them. Study results and limitations: Approximately 5.1% was the fraction of naive CD4 clonotypes found shared across a few donors.

The method was immunoSEQ multiplex PCR; TCRdb's version includes in-frame clones alone and lacks a portion of them. The sample lists about 1.1 million clones; around 78% were seen once. The chain carries TRBV29-1 and TRBJ1-2, with no clear D. Sequenced input: memory CD4+ T cells from PBMCs. Specified subset: CD45RA-negative fraction. This TCR derives from a man aged 18 to 30 in good health. Some clones in this sample may be carry-over from other donors' samples. The CDR3 DNA sequence: TGCAGCGTTGATATGGTTTCCGATGGCTACACCTTC. Its protein is CSVDMVSDGYTF.